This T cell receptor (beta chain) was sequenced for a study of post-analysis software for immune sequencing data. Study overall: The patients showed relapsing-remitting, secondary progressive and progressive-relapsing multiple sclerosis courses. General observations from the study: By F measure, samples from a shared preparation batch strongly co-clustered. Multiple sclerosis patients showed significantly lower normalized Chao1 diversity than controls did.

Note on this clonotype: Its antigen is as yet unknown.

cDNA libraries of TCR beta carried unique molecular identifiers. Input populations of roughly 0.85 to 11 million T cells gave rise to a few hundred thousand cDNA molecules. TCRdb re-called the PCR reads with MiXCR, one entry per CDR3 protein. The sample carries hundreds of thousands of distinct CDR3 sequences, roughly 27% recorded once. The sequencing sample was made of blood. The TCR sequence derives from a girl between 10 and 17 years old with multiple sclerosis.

The CDR3 reads CASSARQGWLLEKLFF. The CDR3 DNA is TGTGCCAGCAGTGCAAGACAGGGGTGGTTGCTTGAAAAACTGTTTTTT. The rearrangement joins TRBV28 to TRBJ1-4, with TRBD1 matching 8 bases. With 5 bases clipped from V and 7 bases from J, the junction kept 12 bases outside the gene matches. The CDR3 is made up of 16 amino acids. Germline V CDR1 and CDR2: MDHEN, SYDVKM.